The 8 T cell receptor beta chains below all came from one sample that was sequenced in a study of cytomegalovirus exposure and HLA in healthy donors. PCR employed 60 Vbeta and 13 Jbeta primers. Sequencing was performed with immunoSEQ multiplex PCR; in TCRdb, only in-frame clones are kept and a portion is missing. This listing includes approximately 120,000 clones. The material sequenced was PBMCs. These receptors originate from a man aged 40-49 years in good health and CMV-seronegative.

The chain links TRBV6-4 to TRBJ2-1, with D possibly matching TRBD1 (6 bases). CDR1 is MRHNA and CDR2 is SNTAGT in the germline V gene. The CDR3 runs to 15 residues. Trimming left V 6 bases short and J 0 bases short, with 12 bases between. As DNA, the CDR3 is TGTGCCAGCAGCCCCCGAGGGGGCTCCTACAATGAGCAGTTCTTC. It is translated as CASSPRGGSYNEQFF.

CDR3 loop: CASSHDRYNEQFF. CDR3 in DNA: TGCGCCAGCAGCCATGACAGATACAATGAGCAGTTCTTC. This sequence joins TRBV4-3 and TRBJ2-1; tentatively, D is TRBD1 (5 bases). The CDR3 totals 13 residues. Trimming stripped 3 bases from V and 4 bases from J, with 7 bases between. From germline, CDR1 is LGHNA and CDR2 YSLEER.

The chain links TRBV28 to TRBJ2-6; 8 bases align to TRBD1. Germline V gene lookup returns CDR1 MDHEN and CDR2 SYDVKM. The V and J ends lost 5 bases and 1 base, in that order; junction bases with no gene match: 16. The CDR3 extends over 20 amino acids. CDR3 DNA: TGTGCCAGCAGTCGATCGAGACGGACAGGGAAGTCTTCTGGGGCCAACGTCCTGACTTTC. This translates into CASSRSRRTGKSSGANVLTF.

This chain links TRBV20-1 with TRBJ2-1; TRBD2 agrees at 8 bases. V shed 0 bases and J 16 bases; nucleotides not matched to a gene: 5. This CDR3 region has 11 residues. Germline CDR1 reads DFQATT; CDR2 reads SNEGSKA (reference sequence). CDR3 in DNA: TGCAGTGCTAGAGATACGGGAGGGGCATTCTTC. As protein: CSARDTGGAFF.

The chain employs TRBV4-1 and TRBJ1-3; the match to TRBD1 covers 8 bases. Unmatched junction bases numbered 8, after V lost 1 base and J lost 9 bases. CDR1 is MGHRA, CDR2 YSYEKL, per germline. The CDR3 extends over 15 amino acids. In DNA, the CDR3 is TGCGCCAGCAGCCAAGGAGGACAGGGCGGAGGCACCATATATTTT. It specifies CASSQGGQGGGTIYF.

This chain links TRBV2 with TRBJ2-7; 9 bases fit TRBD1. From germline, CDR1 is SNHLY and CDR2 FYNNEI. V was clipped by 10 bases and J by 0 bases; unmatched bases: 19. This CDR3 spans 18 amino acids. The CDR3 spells CATDKVVSWDRVSYEQYF. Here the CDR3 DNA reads TGTGCCACGGACAAAGTCGTCTCGTGGGACAGGGTCTCCTACGAGCAGTACTTC.

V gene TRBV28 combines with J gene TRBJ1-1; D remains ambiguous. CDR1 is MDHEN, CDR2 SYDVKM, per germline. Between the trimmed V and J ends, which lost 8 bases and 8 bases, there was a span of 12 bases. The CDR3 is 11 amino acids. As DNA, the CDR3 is TGTGCCAGCTCTGCGGCGGTAGAAGCTTTCTTT. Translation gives CASSAAVEAFF.

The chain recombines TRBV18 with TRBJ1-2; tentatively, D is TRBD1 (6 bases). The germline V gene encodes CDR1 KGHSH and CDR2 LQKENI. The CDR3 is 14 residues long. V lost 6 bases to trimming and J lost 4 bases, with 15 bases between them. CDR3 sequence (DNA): TGTGCCAGCTCTCAAGGGACACCAAGCTATGGCTACACCTTC. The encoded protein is CASSQGTPSYGYTF.